Here is one T cell receptor beta chain with its context. The antigen this receptor binds is unknown. One base away there is no much larger clone; base qualities are not given. The cohort comprised some 680 healthy bone marrow donors. All cohort members were sampled while nominally healthy, although unrecorded immune exposures were likely present. The donor tested CMV seronegative and was one of the 352 seronegative cohort members. Each donor provided a peripheral blood sample, and peripheral blood mononuclear cells were used for TCR beta sequencing. The Qiagen DNeasy Blood Extraction Kit was used to extract genomic DNA from the blood cell samples. Spanning cysteine to phenylalanine, the CDR3 consists of 15 amino acids. The retained sequence is limited to the CDR3, 45 bases, with the frame set at the first base. Looking up the germline V gene yields CDR1 KGHSH and CDR2 LQKENI. V sheds 5 bases and J sheds 4 bases, leaving 17 bases between their ends.

This entry comes from a study of cytomegalovirus exposure and HLA in healthy donors (dated by TCRdb to the late 2010s). Study-wide context: In an earlier analysis of around 540 of the donors, 276 Gb of sequence data and 120 million or so unique TCR beta sequences from about 179 million T cells were reported. An early release covering roughly 640 HLA-typed donors comprised around 300 gigabases of sequencing data and tens of millions of unique TCR sequences. Of the roughly 400 genotyped donors, approximately 80% fell in the genetic ancestry cluster associated with self-reported Caucasian donors. The aim of the study was to test whether cataloging public T cell receptors could identify signatures of past pathogen exposure. Using immunosequencing, the study profiled T cell repertoires from approximately 700 subjects and related those repertoires to cytomegalovirus serostatus. In addition to the first cohort of around 670 subjects, a separate validation cohort of 130 or so different subjects was used. High-throughput TCR immunosequencing, statistical association of individual TCRs with disease status, and machine learning were combined to predict cytomegalovirus infection status. A later analysis re-analyzed previously published TCR beta repertoires from roughly 630 donors and added high-resolution HLA genotyping to study TCR occurrence patterns. Rather than using new phenotypic data, the later analysis identified candidate immune exposures from TCR beta sequences and from how often those sequences occurred across donors. An earlier analysis of several hundred of the donors applied high-throughput TCR beta sequencing to assess whether each TCR beta V gene segment acted as functional or pseudogenic. Donor age, sex, ethnicity and CMV serostatus were compiled together with the repertoire data. A later genetic analysis used genome-wide SNP genotypes for 398 of the 666 donors, treating that subset as a discovery cohort. All discovery cohort repertoires had been generated on a single sequencing platform. Both class I and class II loci were covered by HLA typing, at four-digit resolution. Typing coverage varied by locus: about 629-630 donors for A, B, C, DRB1 and DQB1; roughly 510 for DQA1; 606 for DPA1; under 490 for DPB1. Roughly five DR-DQ haplotypes were treated as single units for association and clustering because of strong linkage in the cohort. Among 398 genotyped donors of the cohort, an average of roughly 240,000 unique TCR beta nucleotide sequences were sequenced per donor, about a sixth of them non-productive. What the work shows at the level of the full study, not this receptor alone: A few of the identified cytomegalovirus-associated TCR beta chains were confirmed in vitro to be specific for cytomegalovirus antigens. When HLA alleles, especially DR and DQ, strongly co-occurred, TCR associations were difficult to assign to individual alleles. The only immune exposure information available for the cohort was CMV serostatus. A cluster of highly shared sequence variants was judged likely to represent a technical artifact of the sequencing pipeline. The earlier analysis of almost 600 of the donors excluded some 15 rarely observed V segments, including chromosome 9 orphons, because counts were too low. In a later analysis, the rate of TCR association differed among HLA loci, with DRB1 alleles having the most associated TCRs and HLA-C alleles having the fewest. Roughly uniform sequencing depth across donors was assumed in presence/absence analyses, although this assumption may not hold. It was suggested by the authors that the approach could potentially be generalized to other disease states and immunological phenotypes. Most TCR sequences were observed very rarely across donors, whereas some public TCRs were present in many individuals. A later analysis reported that several top co-occurrence clusters appeared linked to parvovirus B19, influenza, CMV and Epstein-Barr virus. A later analysis associated about 16,000 TCR beta sequences with specific HLA alleles at a false discovery rate of 0.05. The classifier was reported to diagnose cytomegalovirus status with high specificity and sensitivity in both the original cohort and the validation cohort. A later genetic analysis reported fewer N-insertions in productive TCRs among donors in an Asian-associated ancestry cluster than the approximately 670-donor mean. The study gave a list of about 150 TCR beta chains associated with cytomegalovirus. A further reported finding was that TCR beta sequences accurately predicted the HLA-A and HLA-B alleles for most subjects in the first cohort. Correlated functional status among segregating V segments might reflect linkage disequilibrium, but an unknown experimental factor could not be ruled out. Broadly in line with IMGT annotations, most TCR beta V segments showed up in productive rearrangements about 90% or about 30% of the time in an earlier analysis of approximately 600 of the donors. In this cohort, only TCR beta chains were sequenced, and detectable features were limited by the absence of alpha or paired-chain data. Some IMGT-functional V segments, including TRBV6-2 and TRBV6-3, could not be distinguished by the 87-base-pair reads and were therefore excluded. Compared with equally common non-associated chains, HLA-associated TCR beta chains in a later analysis were more clonally expanded and had lower generation probabilities. V-gene and J-gene trimming of TCR beta chains was associated with a missense DCLRE1C variant in a later genetic analysis, and the association was replicated in an independent cohort. Because HLA typing was unavailable for some donors at each locus, only the typed subset was used in association tests. Most CMV-associated TCR beta chains appeared to be HLA-restricted in a later analysis, and the HLA associations seemed to be driven largely by CMV exposure.

The library was made by the immunoSEQ multiplex PCR assay. The multiplex PCR relied on a mix of 60 forward primers for TCR Vbeta segments and 13 reverse primers for TCR Jbeta segments. Amplification of the CDR3 region of rearranged TCR beta genes was performed with a multiplex PCR assay on genomic DNA. The Illumina HiSeq System was used to sequence the amplified TCR beta libraries as 87-base-pair reads. In the paper's pipeline: A later analysis tallied tens of millions of unique TCR beta chains across the 640 or so repertoires, and about 10 million of those chains were shared by two or more donors. Raw reads were error-corrected and collapsed into unique sequences with a nearest-neighbor algorithm that merged closely related sequences to remove PCR and sequencing errors. Alignment of CDR3 sequences to IMGT reference sequences was used to assign V, D and J gene segments. Each retained sequence needed at least a six-nucleotide match to both a V gene segment and a J gene segment. A rearrangement counted as productive if the CDR3 had no stop codons and remained in frame with V and J, and every other rearrangement counted as non-productive. Following IMGT convention, CDR3 was defined as the stretch from the second conserved V-encoded cysteine to the conserved J-encoded phenylalanine. Sequences without an unambiguous match to a single V gene segment were excluded from the earlier analysis of several hundred of the donors. An earlier analysis of fewer than 750 of the donors called V segments functional above 56.7% productive rearrangements and segregating when the between-donor standard deviation exceeded 5%. A statistical classification framework was developed to diagnose cytomegalovirus status using the catalog of TCR beta chain sequences. A later analysis assigned V and J genes by comparing TCR nucleotide sequences with IMGT/GENE-DB human TR gene sequences. Using the TCRdist pipeline, a later analysis assigned CDR3 sequences along with most-parsimonious VDJ recombination scenarios. In a later analysis, each TCR beta chain was defined by its CDR3 amino acid sequence together with its V-gene family, and reads without a unique V-gene family were excluded. As a way to deal with suspected cross-contamination and a sequencing artifact, a later analysis dropped approximately 590 nucleotide sequences that were highly shared and had low generation probability. In a later analysis, a clonal expansion index was calculated for each public chain from normalized within-repertoire ranks of inferred template counts. In a later analysis, generation probabilities were computed with a VDJ recombination model fitted to out-of-frame rearrangements, and the resulting probabilities were checked against IGoR. Hypergeometric tests were used in a later analysis to score TCR-TCR, TCR-HLA and TCR-CMV co-occurrence, with a repertoire-size bias correction applied to the TCR pairs. False discovery rates were estimated in a later analysis by permuting HLA or CMV assignments 20 times. In a later analysis, co-occurring TCRs were grouped with DBSCAN, and TCRdist sequence similarity was added when clustering was performed within HLA-allele-positive subsets. Repertoires with fewer than 30,000 or more than 120,000 public chains, plus five repertoires with anomalous nucleotide sharing, were excluded from co-occurrence clustering. Imported from immuneACCESS, the table was reduced by TCRdb to in-frame sequences with V and J called. These copies leave out some clones; in studies compared against another copy, an unresolved V gene accounts for under half, and the cause of the remainder is not known. The V and J calls and the clone size are those of that table, but D and trimming were determined from the DNA. The sample records roughly 180,000 clones, 76% of which are singletons. The ten largest clones represent 0.65% to 0.85% of the sample.

The chain joins TRBV18 to TRBJ1-2, with the identity of the D gene unclear. Sample: PBMCs. The receptor was derived from a female donor in good health and CMV-seronegative. This receptor carries the CDR3 CASSTPSPNRYGYTF. The bases read TGTGCCAGCTCAACCCCTAGTCCTAATCGCTATGGCTACACCTTC.